A single sample is the source of the 2 T cell receptor beta chains below, sequenced in a study of T cell responses to AZD1222 COVID-19 vaccine. Data came from immunoSEQ multiplex PCR; TCRdb stores just in-frame clones and leaves some out. The table records about 67,000 clones, around 84% of them present only once. The sample in question was peripheral blood, obtained on day 0 of AZD1222 vaccination. The receptors were gathered from an adult in good health.

The chain employs TRBV19 and TRBJ2-7, with TRBD2 as a possible D gene (6 bases). Trimming took off 3 bases at V and 2 bases at J, with 8 bases between the two ends. The germline gives CDR1 LNHDA, CDR2 SQIVND (reference sequence). CDR3 length: 13 residues. CDR3 coding DNA: TGTGCCAGTAGTATGGGAGGACCCTACGAGCAGTACTTC. Its translation is CASSMGGPYEQYF. The full variable domain, rest sourced from reference TRBV19 and TRBJ2-7, is DGGITQSPKYLFRKEGQNVTLSCEQNLNHDAMYWYRQDPGQGLRLIYYSQIVNDFQKGDIAEGYSVSREKKESFPLTVTSAQKNPTAFYLCASSMGGPYEQYFGPGTRLTVT.

This chain connects TRBV6-6 to TRBJ1-5; the match to TRBD1 covers 10 bases. CDR1 and CDR2 from the germline V gene are MNHNY and SVGAGI (reference sequence). Trimming removed 6 bases from V and 2 bases from J; junction bases left unmatched: 7. The CDR3 totals 16 residues. This CDR3 is CASSRQGARGNQPQHF. CDR3 bases: TGTGCCAGCAGCCGACAGGGGGCTCGGGGCAATCAGCCCCAGCATTTT.